The T cell receptor beta chain under discussion was sequenced for a study of cytomegalovirus exposure and HLA in healthy donors. General study findings and limits: The study listed some 160 cytomegalovirus-associated TCR beta chains. Specific recognition of CMV antigens was confirmed in vitro for a few chains (all CMV-associated).

The PCR used 60 Vbeta and 13 Jbeta primers. Authors' analysis steps: Around 9.9 million shared chains were among the approximately 80 million unique TCR beta chains that a later analysis counted. Libraries were prepared by immunoSEQ multiplex PCR; TCRdb keeps only in-frame clonotypes and omits some of them. From that table come the V and J calls and clone size; the DNA was used to work out D and trimming. The data show roughly 100,000 clones, over 75% seen once. Germline V lookup: CDR1 SGHVS, CDR2 FQNEAQ. Between the trimmed V and J ends, which lost 1 base and 7 bases, there was a span of 11 bases. CDR3 length: 13 amino acids. Comments on this clone: Its antigen remains unidentified.

Sequenced: PBMCs. This receptor was obtained from a man aged 55 to 69 in good health and CMV-seropositive. J is TRBJ2-7 and V is TRBV7-8; D is perhaps TRBD2 (5 bases). The CDR3 DNA sequence: TGTGCCAGCAGCTTAGGCGCCTCGGGGGAGCAGTACTTC. Translating gives CASSLGASGEQYF.